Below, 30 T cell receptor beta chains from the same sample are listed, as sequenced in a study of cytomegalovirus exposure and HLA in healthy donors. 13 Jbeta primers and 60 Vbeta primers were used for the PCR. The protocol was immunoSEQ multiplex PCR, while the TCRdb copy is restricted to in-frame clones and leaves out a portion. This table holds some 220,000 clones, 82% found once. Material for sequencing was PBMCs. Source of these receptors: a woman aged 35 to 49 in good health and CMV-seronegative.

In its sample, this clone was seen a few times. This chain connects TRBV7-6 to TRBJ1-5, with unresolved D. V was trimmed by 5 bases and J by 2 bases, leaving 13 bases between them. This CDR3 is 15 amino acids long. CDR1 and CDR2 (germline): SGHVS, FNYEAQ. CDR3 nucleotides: TGTGCCAGCAGCGCTTTCTCCGGAGGCAATCAGCCCCAGCATTTT. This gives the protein CASSAFSGGNQPQHF.

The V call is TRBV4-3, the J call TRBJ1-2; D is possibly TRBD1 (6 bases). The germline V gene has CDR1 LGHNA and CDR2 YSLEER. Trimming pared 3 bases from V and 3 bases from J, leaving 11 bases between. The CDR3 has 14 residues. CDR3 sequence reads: CASSQGGGDYGYTF. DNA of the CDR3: TGCGCCAGCAGCCAGGGCGGGGGCGACTATGGCTACACCTTC.

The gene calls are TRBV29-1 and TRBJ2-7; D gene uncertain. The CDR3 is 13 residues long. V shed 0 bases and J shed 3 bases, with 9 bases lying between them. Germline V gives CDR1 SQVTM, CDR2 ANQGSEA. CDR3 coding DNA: TGCAGCGTTGAAGATCACACCAGCTACGAGCAGTACTTC. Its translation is CSVEDHTSYEQYF.

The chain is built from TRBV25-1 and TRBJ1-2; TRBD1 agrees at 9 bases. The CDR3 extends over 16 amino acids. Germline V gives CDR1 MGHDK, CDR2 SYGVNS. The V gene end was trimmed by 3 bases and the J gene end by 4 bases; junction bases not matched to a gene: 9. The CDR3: CASSDPKTGGVYGYTF. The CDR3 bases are TGTGCCAGCAGTGACCCTAAGACAGGGGGGGTCTATGGCTACACCTTC.

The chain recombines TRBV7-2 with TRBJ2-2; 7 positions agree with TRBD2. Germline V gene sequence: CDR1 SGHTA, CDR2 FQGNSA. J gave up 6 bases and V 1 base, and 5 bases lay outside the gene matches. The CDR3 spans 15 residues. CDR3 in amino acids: CASSLVAGVPGELFF. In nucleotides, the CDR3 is TGTGCCAGCAGCTTAGTGGCGGGGGTACCCGGGGAGCTGTTTTTT.

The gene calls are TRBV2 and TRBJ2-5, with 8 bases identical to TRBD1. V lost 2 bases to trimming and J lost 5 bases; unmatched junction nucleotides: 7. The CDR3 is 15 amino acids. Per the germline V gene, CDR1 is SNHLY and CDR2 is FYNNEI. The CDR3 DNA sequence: TGTGCCAGCAGTGAAAAAGGACAGGGTTGGGAGACCCAGTACTTC. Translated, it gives CASSEKGQGWETQYF.

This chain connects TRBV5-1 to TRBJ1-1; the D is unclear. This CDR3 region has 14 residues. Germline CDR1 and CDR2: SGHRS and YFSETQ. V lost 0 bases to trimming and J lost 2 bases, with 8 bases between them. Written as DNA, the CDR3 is TGCGCCAGCAGCTTGGGGCCCTTAAACACTGAAGCTTTCTTT. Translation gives CASSLGPLNTEAFF.

CDR3: CASSLTPNTEAFF. CDR3 DNA sequence: TGTGCCAGCAGCTTAACTCCGAACACTGAAGCTTTCTTT. The V gene is TRBV11-2, the J gene TRBJ1-1; D uncertain. The V gene lost 2 bases and the J gene lost 1 base, with 5 bases spanning the gap. In germline, CDR1 is SGHAT, CDR2 FQNNGV. This CDR3 is 13 amino acids long.

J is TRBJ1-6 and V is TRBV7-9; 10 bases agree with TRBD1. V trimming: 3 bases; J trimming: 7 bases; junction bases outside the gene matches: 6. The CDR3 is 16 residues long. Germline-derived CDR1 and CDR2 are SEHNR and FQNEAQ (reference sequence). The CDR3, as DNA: TGTGCCAGCAGCTTGGGACGGACAGGGGGAAATTCACCCCTCCACTTT. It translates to CASSLGRTGGNSPLHF.

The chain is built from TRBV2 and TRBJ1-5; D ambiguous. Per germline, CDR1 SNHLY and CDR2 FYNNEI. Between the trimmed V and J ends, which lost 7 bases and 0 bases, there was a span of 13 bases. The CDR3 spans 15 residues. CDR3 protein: CASNEYGVSNQPQHF. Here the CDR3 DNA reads TGTGCCAGCAATGAGTACGGAGTTAGCAATCAGCCCCAGCATTTT.

CDR3 residues: CASSFGTGGYTF. DNA for the CDR3: TGTGCCAGCAGTTTTGGTACGGGGGGCTACACCTTC. The genes are TRBV6-5 and TRBJ1-2; the D is unclear. V shed 4 bases and J shed 8 bases, with 11 bases lying between them. The CDR3 is 12 amino acids. Germline V lookup: CDR1 MNHEY, CDR2 SVGAGI.

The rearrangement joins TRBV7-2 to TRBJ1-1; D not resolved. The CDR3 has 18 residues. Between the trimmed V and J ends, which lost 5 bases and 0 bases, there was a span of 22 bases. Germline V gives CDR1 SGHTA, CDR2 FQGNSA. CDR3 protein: CASSLAARPGIMNTEAFF. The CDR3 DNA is TGTGCCAGCAGCCTTGCAGCCCGTCCGGGGATCATGAACACTGAAGCTTTCTTT.

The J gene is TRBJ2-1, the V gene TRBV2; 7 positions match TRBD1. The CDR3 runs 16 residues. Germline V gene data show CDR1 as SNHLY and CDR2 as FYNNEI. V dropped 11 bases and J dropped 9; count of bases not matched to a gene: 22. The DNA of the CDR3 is TGTGCCTGCCACCGGGACAGAAGCCACAGACTGGGTGAGCAGTTCTTC. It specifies CACHRDRSHRLGEQFF.

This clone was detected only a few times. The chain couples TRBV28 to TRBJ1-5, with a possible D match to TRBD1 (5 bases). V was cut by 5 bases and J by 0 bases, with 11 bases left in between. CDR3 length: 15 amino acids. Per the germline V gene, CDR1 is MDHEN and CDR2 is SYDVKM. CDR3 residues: CASSEAGYSNQPQHF. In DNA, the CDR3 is TGTGCCAGCAGTGAAGCAGGGTATAGCAATCAGCCCCAGCATTTT. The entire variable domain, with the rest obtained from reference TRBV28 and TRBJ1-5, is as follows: DVKVTQSSRYLVKRTGEKVFLECVQDMDHENMFWYRQDPGLGLRLIYFSYDVKMKEKGDIPEGYSVSREKKERFSLILESASTNQTSMYLCASSEAGYSNQPQHFGDGTRLSIL.

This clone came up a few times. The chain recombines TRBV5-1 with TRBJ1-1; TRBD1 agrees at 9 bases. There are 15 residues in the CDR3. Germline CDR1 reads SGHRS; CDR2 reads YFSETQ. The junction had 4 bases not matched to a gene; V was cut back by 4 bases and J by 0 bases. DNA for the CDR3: TGCGCCAGCAGCAGGGGACAGGGCTTGAACACTGAAGCTTTCTTT. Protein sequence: CASSRGQGLNTEAFF. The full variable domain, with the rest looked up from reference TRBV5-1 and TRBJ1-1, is KAGVTQTPRYLIKTRGQQVTLSCSPISGHRSVSWYQQTPGQGLQFLFEYFSETQRNKGNFPGRFSGRQFSNSRSEMNVSTLELGDSALYLCASSRGQGLNTEAFFGQGTRLTVV.

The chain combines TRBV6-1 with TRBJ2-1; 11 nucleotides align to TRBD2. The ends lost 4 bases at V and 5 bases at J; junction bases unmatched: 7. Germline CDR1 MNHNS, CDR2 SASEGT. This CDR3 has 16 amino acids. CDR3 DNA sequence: TGTGCCAGCAGTGGGTCTAGCGGGGGGAGGAACAATGAGCAGTTCTTC. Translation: CASSGSSGGRNNEQFF.

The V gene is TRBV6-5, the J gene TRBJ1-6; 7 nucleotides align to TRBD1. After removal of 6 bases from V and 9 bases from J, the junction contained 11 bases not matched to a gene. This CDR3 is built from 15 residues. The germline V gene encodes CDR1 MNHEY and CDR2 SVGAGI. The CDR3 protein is CASSSTRSGGSPLHF. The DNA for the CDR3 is TGTGCCAGCAGCTCCACAAGGTCAGGGGGTTCACCCCTCCACTTT.

The CDR3 nucleotides are TGTGCCAGCAGCCAAGATCTCAGGGATCAGCCCCAGCATTTT. It translates to CASSQDLRDQPQHF. The rearrangement links TRBV4-2 to TRBJ1-5; TRBD1 is a possible D gene (5 bases). Germline CDR1 LGHNA, CDR2 YNFKEQ. This CDR3 is 14 amino acids long. V dropped 0 bases and J dropped 5 bases, with 8 bases sitting between them.

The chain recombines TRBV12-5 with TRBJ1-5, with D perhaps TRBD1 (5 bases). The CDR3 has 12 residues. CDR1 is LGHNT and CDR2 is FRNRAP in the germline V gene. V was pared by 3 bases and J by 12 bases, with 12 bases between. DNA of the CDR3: TGTGCTAGTGGTTTAGCACAGGCCCTCCAGCATTTT. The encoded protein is CASGLAQALQHF.

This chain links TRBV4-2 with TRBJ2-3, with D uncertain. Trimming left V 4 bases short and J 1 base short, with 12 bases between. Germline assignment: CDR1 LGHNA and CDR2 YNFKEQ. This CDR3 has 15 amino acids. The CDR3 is CASSLVYRGTDTQYF. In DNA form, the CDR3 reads TGTGCCAGCAGCCTGGTGTACCGCGGCACAGATACGCAGTATTTT.

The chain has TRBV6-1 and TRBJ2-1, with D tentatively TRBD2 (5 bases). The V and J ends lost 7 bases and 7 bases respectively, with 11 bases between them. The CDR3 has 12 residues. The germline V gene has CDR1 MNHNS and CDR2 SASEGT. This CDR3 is CASTQSGNEQFF. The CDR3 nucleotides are TGTGCCAGCACTCAGTCGGGGAATGAGCAGTTCTTC.

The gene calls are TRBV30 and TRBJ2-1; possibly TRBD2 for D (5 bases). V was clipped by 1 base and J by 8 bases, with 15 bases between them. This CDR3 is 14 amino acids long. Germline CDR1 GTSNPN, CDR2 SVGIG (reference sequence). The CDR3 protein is CAWSGTRLRDEQFF. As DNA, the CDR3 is TGTGCCTGGAGTGGTACTCGCTTGCGGGATGAGCAGTTCTTC.

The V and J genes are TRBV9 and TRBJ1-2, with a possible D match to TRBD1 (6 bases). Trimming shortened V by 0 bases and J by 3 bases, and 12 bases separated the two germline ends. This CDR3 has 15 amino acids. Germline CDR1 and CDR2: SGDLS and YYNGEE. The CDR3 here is CASSVVTGMDYGYTF. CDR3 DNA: TGTGCCAGCAGCGTAGTTACAGGGATGGACTATGGCTACACCTTC.

CDR3 residues: CASRPRQETSYNSPLHF. CDR3 nucleotide sequence: TGCGCCAGCAGACCCCGACAGGAGACCTCCTATAATTCACCCCTCCACTTT. This sequence joins TRBV5-1 and TRBJ1-6; TRBD1 is a possible D gene (6 bases). The CDR3 totals 17 residues. Looked up from germline, CDR1 is SGHRS and CDR2 is YFSETQ. V was trimmed by 5 bases and J by 0 bases, leaving 15 bases between them.

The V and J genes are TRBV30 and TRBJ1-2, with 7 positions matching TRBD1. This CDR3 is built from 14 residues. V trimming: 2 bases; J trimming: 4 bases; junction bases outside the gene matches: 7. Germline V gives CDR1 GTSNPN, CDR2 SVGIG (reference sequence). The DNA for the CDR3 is TGTGCCTGGAGTAGTGTATGGGACAGCTATGGCTACACCTTC. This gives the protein CAWSSVWDSYGYTF.

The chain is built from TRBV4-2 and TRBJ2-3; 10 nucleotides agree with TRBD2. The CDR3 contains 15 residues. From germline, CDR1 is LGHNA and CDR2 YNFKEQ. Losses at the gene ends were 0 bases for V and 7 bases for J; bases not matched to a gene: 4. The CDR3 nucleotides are TGTGCCAGCAGCCAAGAAGAGCGGGGGGGACATACGCAGTATTTT. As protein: CASSQEERGGHTQYF.

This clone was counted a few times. As DNA, the CDR3 is TGTGCCAGCTCACCACAAGTTCTTGCGGGACAGAAAACCGGGGAGCTGTTTTTT. Its protein product is CASSPQVLAGQKTGELFF. J is TRBJ2-2 and V is TRBV18; D possibly corresponds to TRBD1 (7 bases). Germline-derived CDR1 and CDR2 are KGHSH and LQKENI. V lost 1 base and J 5 bases, leaving 20 bases between the germline ends. CDR3 length equals 18 residues.

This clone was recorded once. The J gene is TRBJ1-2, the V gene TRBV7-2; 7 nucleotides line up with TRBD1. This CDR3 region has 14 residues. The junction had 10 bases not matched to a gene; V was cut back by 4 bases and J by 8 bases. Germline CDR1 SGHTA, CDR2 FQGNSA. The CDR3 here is CASSSSTGMGGYTF. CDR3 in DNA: TGTGCCAGCAGCTCTTCGACAGGGATGGGCGGCTACACCTTC. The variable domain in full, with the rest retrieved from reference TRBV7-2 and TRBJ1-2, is GAGVSQSPSNKVTEKGKDVELRCDPISGHTALYWYRQSLGQGLEFLIYFQGNSAPDKSGLPSDRFSAERTGGSVSTLTIQRTQQEDSAVYLCASSSSTGMGGYTFGSGTRLTVV.

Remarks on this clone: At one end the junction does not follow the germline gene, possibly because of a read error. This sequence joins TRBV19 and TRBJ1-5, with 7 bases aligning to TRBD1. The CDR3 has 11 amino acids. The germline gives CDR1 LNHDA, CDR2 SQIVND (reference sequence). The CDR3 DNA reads TGTGCCACCGAACAGGGGCCGGTTTTGAATTTT. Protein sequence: CATEQGPVLNF.

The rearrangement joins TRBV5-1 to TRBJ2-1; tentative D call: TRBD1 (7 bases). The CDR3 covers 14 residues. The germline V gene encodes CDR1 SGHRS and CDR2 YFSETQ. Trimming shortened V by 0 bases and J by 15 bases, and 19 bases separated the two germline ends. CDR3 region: CASSLAAGQQKGFF. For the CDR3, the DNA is TGCGCCAGCAGCTTGGCCGCGGGACAGCAAAAAGGGTTCTTC.